Below, 31 T cell receptor beta chains from the same sample are listed, as sequenced in a study of T cell responses to AZD1222 COVID-19 vaccine. Generated by immunoSEQ multiplex PCR, the TCRdb table keeps only in-frame clones and is missing some. The data hold over 90,000 clones, with 80% to 95% observed a single time. Sequenced material: peripheral blood, taken on day 0 of AZD1222 vaccination. The receptor source for this set is an adult in good health.

The chain recombines TRBV6-5 with TRBJ2-3; tentative D call: TRBD2 (7 bases). V gave up 4 bases and J gave up 2 bases, with 13 bases separating them. This CDR3 has 15 amino acids. Germline V gene data show CDR1 as MNHEY and CDR2 as SVGAGI. CDR3 sequence reads: CASSSRGAPTDTQYF. The CDR3 nucleotides read TGTGCCAGCAGTTCCCGGGGGGCCCCCACAGATACGCAGTATTTT.

This clone was detected once. This chain connects TRBV14 to TRBJ1-2; D gene unclear. V lost 0 bases and J lost 5, with 4 bases in between. CDR1 is SGHDN and CDR2 is FVKESK in the germline V gene. The CDR3 runs 12 residues. The CDR3 DNA reads as TGTGCCAGCAGCCAAGATACATATGGCTACACCTTC. Amino acids: CASSQDTYGYTF. Together with reference TRBV14 and TRBJ1-2, the CDR3 gives the full variable domain: EAGVTQFPSHSVIEKGQTVTLRCDPISGHDNLYWYRRVMGKEIKFLLHFVKESKQDESGMPNNRFLAERTGGTYSTLKVQPAELEDSGVYFCASSQDTYGYTFGSGTRLTVV.

The J gene is TRBJ2-7, the V gene TRBV30; 7 bases agree with TRBD2. In germline, CDR1 is GTSNPN, CDR2 SVGIG (reference sequence). The V gene end was trimmed by 3 bases and the J gene end by 5 bases; junction bases not matched to a gene: 1. The length of the CDR3 is 11 residues. CDR3 amino acids: CAWSLADEQYF. CDR3 bases: TGTGCCTGGAGCCTAGCGGACGAGCAGTACTTC.

Of note for this clone: One junction end disagrees with the germline gene, perhaps due to a read error. The chain couples TRBV11-2 to TRBJ1-2, with TRBD1 as a possible D gene (6 bases). The germline gives CDR1 SGHAT, CDR2 FQNNGV. The CDR3 consists of 14 residues. The DNA of the CDR3 is TGTGCCAGCGGGGGGTGGGACAATAGGGGTGGCTACACTTTC. As protein: CASGGWDNRGGYTF.

The gene calls are TRBV6-2 or TRBV6-3 and TRBJ2-7; 9 bases agree with TRBD2. The CDR3 loop spans 15 amino acids. V gave up 4 bases and J gave up 6 bases; unmatched junction bases: 10. CDR1 is MNHEY, CDR2 SVGEGT, per germline. The chain's CDR3 is CASSSLAGIPCEQYF. The CDR3 nucleotides read TGTGCCAGCAGTTCCCTAGCGGGGATACCCTGCGAGCAGTACTTC.

The rearrangement uses TRBV4-1 and TRBJ2-5; D is uncertain. Germline-derived CDR1 and CDR2 are MGHRA and YSYEKL. The germline V and J ends were trimmed by 2 bases and 5 bases, with 9 bases remaining between them. The CDR3 is 13 amino acids. This CDR3 is CASSQQAVETQYF. In DNA, the CDR3 is TGCGCCAGCAGCCAACAGGCGGTGGAGACCCAGTACTTC.

The chain is built from TRBV28 and TRBJ1-2; TRBD1 is a possible D gene (6 bases). The germline gives CDR1 MDHEN, CDR2 SYDVKM. This CDR3 comprises 15 residues. Trimming pared 8 bases from V and 8 bases from J, leaving 24 bases between. Here the CDR3 DNA reads TGTGCCAGCCGACCCCGTAGGGCAGGGGCGGGGGGCTACACCTTC. Residues: CASRPRRAGAGGYTF.

The chain carries TRBV28 and TRBJ2-5; D uncertain. Germline CDR1 reads MDHEN; CDR2 reads SYDVKM. The CDR3 has 12 amino acids. V gave up 5 bases and J gave up 3 bases, with 7 bases separating them. The CDR3, as DNA: TGTGCCAGCAGTCTTACTAAAGAGACCCAGTACTTC. It is translated as CASSLTKETQYF.

Only a few counts were recorded for this clone. The V call is TRBV19, the J call TRBJ2-1; D is uncertain. The CDR3 contains 14 residues. Germline V gene sequence: CDR1 LNHDA, CDR2 SQIVND (reference sequence). V shed 2 bases and J shed 4 bases, with 9 bases lying between them. CDR3 bases: TGTGCCAGTAGTATACCTTTGGAATACAATGAGCAGTTCTTC. It specifies CASSIPLEYNEQFF.

The rearrangement uses TRBV27 and TRBJ1-1, with TRBD1 matching over 8 bases. The V gene's germline CDR1 is MNHEY and CDR2 SMNVEV (reference sequence). V lost 3 bases to trimming and J lost 7 bases; unmatched junction nucleotides: 7. The CDR3 length is 14 residues. CDR3 nucleotides: TGTGCCAGCAGTTTCATCGGACAGGGTAGTGAAGCTTTCTTT. Translation gives CASSFIGQGSEAFF.

This clone is a singleton in its sample. The gene calls are TRBV12-5 and TRBJ2-1; tentative D call: TRBD2 (5 bases). Trimming cost V 0 bases and J 0 bases, with 9 bases left between them. From germline, CDR1 is LGHNT and CDR2 FRNRAP. This CDR3 comprises 16 residues. The CDR3 DNA reads as TGTGCTAGTGGTTTGGTATTAGCGTCCTCCTACAATGAGCAGTTCTTC. The encoded protein is CASGLVLASSYNEQFF.

The rearrangement links TRBV28 to TRBJ1-3; 8 positions match TRBD1. Trimming took 4 bases from V and 4 from J; bases not matched to a gene: 3. CDR1 is MDHEN, CDR2 SYDVKM, per germline. There are 14 residues in the CDR3. CDR3 residues: CASSSDRAGNTIYF. In DNA form, the CDR3 reads TGTGCCAGCAGTTCGGACAGGGCCGGAAACACCATATATTTT.

V and J are TRBV6-4 and TRBJ2-1; D gene ambiguous. There are 14 residues in the CDR3. Germline CDR1 and CDR2: MRHNA and SNTAGT. Trimming left V 4 bases short and J 5 bases short, with 12 bases between. The CDR3 loop reads CASSVGSQHNEQFF. The CDR3 bases are TGTGCCAGCAGTGTAGGCAGTCAACACAATGAGCAGTTCTTC.

CDR3 DNA sequence: TGTGCCAGCTCAGCACTAGGGGATCGCTCCTATAATTCACCCCTCCACTTT. Its translation is CASSALGDRSYNSPLHF. The chain uses TRBV18 and TRBJ1-6; possible D gene TRBD1, 5 bases. Deletions cut 5 bases from V and 0 bases from J, with 14 bases between. Per the germline V gene, CDR1 is KGHSH and CDR2 is LQKENI. The CDR3 spans 17 residues. Variable domain in full (rest from reference TRBV18 and TRBJ1-6): NAGVMQNPRHLVRRRGQEARLRCSPMKGHSHVYWYRQLPEEGLKFMVYLQKENIIDESGMPKERFSAEFPKEGPSILRIQQVVRGDSAAYFCASSALGDRSYNSPLHFGNGTRLTVT.

The table lists this clone with a count of one. This chain joins TRBV25-1 and TRBJ2-2; weak D call: TRBD2 (5 bases). The V gene lost 7 bases and the J gene lost 7 bases, with 13 bases spanning the gap. CDR1 and CDR2 from the germline V gene are MGHDK and SYGVNS. The CDR3 covers 13 residues. CDR3 in amino acids: CASIGQAGGELFF. The CDR3 bases are TGTGCCAGCATCGGGCAGGCGGGCGGGGAGCTGTTTTTT. Full variable domain (rest looked up from reference TRBV25-1 and TRBJ2-2): EADIYQTPRYLVIGTGKKITLECSQTMGHDKMYWYQQDPGMELHLIHYSYGVNSTEKGDLSSESTVSRIRTEHFPLTLESARPSHTSQYLCASIGQAGGELFFGEGSRLTVL.

The V and J genes are TRBV5-4 and TRBJ1-3, with unresolved D. Trimming removed 2 bases from V and 1 base from J, with 7 bases in between. The CDR3 contains 14 residues. Germline CDR1 is SGHNT and CDR2 is YYREEE (reference sequence). CDR3 protein: CASSFGGSGNTIYF. CDR3 sequence (DNA): TGTGCCAGCAGCTTCGGCGGGTCTGGAAACACCATATATTTT.

The chain recombines TRBV7-2 with TRBJ2-6; D uncertain. V was clipped by 1 base and J by 0 bases, with 10 bases between them. The CDR3 is 17 amino acids. Germline V CDR1 and CDR2: SGHTA, FQGNSA. CDR3 DNA: TGTGCCAGCAGCTTAGACGCGACTTCCTCTGGGGCCAACGTCCTGACTTTC. Its translation is CASSLDATSSGANVLTF.

The rearrangement joins TRBV18 to TRBJ2-7; 10 bases match TRBD2. The CDR3 sequence is 16 residues long. V trimming: 0 bases; J trimming: 3 bases; junction bases outside the gene matches: 5. CDR1 and CDR2 from the germline V gene are KGHSH and LQKENI. CDR3 in DNA: TGTGCCAGCTCACCACCGGTAGCGGGGGGTATCTACGAGCAGTACTTC. Its protein is CASSPPVAGGIYEQYF.

This clone was detected only once. The chain links TRBV27 to TRBJ2-3; 10 nucleotides line up with TRBD2. J was trimmed by 2 bases and V by 3 bases; bases with no gene match: 5. CDR1 MNHEY and CDR2 SMNVEV come from the germline V gene (reference sequence). There are 16 residues in the CDR3. As DNA, the CDR3 is TGTGCCAGCAGTTTTGTAGCGGGGGGCCCCACAGATACGCAGTATTTT. It translates to CASSFVAGGPTDTQYF.

The rearrangement links TRBV9 to TRBJ2-2; D perhaps matches TRBD2 (7 bases). Germline V gene data show CDR1 as SGDLS and CDR2 as YYNGEE. The CDR3 contains 17 residues. V was clipped by 4 bases and J by 7 bases, with 23 bases between them. CDR3 amino acids: CASSYLPGRGASGELFF. For the CDR3, the DNA is TGTGCCAGCAGCTACCTCCCGGGGAGGGGGGCAAGCGGGGAGCTGTTTTTT.

The rearrangement links TRBV19 to TRBJ2-6; TRBD1 agrees at 9 bases. Germline V CDR1 and CDR2: LNHDA, SQIVND (reference sequence). The CDR3 runs 16 residues. With 2 bases clipped from V and 4 bases from J, the junction kept 3 bases outside the gene matches. The CDR3 loop reads CASSIPGTGGANVLTF. The CDR3 bases are TGTGCCAGTAGTATACCGGGGACAGGGGGGGCCAACGTCCTGACTTTC.

This sequence joins TRBV5-3 and TRBJ1-6; D not certain. TRBV5-3 is marked as an open reading frame, function uncertain. V gave up 5 bases and J gave up 5 bases, with 17 bases separating them. The CDR3 loop spans 16 amino acids. In DNA form, the CDR3 reads TGTGCCAGAAGTCTTGCCCTTGGTCCAAATAATTCACCCCTCCACTTT. It translates to CARSLALGPNNSPLHF.

A few counts support this clone. The chain combines TRBV2 with TRBJ2-7, with 14 positions matching TRBD2. The CDR3 has 15 residues. CDR1 SNHLY and CDR2 FYNNEI come from the germline V gene. The V segment lost 6 bases and the J segment 2 bases; nucleotides outside the gene matches: 3. The CDR3 loop reads CASREGLAGAYEQYF. The CDR3 coding sequence is TGTGCCAGCAGAGAGGGACTAGCGGGGGCCTACGAGCAGTACTTC. Supplemented by reference TRBV2 and TRBJ2-7, the full variable domain reads EPEVTQTPSHQVTQMGQEVILRCVPISNHLYFYWYRQILGQKVEFLVSFYNNEISEKSEIFDDQFSVERPDGSNFTLKIRSTKLEDSAMYFCASREGLAGAYEQYFGPGTRLTVT.

V usage is TRBV28 and J usage is TRBJ2-7, with a tentative D call TRBD1 (5 bases). This CDR3 region has 13 residues. Germline V gene sequence: CDR1 MDHEN, CDR2 SYDVKM. Trimming left V 5 bases short and J 12 bases short, with 20 bases between. The CDR3 loop is CASSAPGRRDWYF. CDR3 coding DNA: TGTGCCAGCAGTGCCCCCGGACGCAGGGATTGGTACTTC. The full variable domain, with the rest looked up from reference TRBV28 and TRBJ2-7, is DVKVTQSSRYLVKRTGEKVFLECVQDMDHENMFWYRQDPGLGLRLIYFSYDVKMKEKGDIPEGYSVSREKKERFSLILESASTNQTSMYLCASSAPGRRDWYFGPGTRLTVT.

This clone came up once. V is TRBV6-8 and J is TRBJ1-5; tentative D call: TRBD1 (5 bases). The CDR3 length is 14 residues. V lost 0 bases, J lost 2 bases, and 5 bases lay in between. Germline V gene lookup returns CDR1 MNHGY and CDR2 SAAAGT. CDR3 amino acids: CASSYSQGNQPQHF. The CDR3 nucleotides read TGTGCCAGCAGTTACTCACAGGGCAATCAGCCCCAGCATTTT.

The table lists this clone with a few counts. The chain couples TRBV4-3 to TRBJ2-7; D might be TRBD2 (5 bases). CDR3 length: 15 amino acids. Germline V CDR1 and CDR2: LGHNA, YSLEER. V lost 3 bases and J lost 3, with 15 bases in between. DNA for the CDR3: TGCGCCAGCAGCCATGCCCCCGGGGAAAGCTACGAGCAGTACTTC. Translation gives CASSHAPGESYEQYF.

This clone was recorded a few times. The genes are TRBV6-2 or TRBV6-3 and TRBJ1-5; D remains unclear. Looked up from germline, CDR1 is MNHEY and CDR2 is SVGEGT. CDR3 size: 16 residues. The V and J ends lost 0 bases and 2 bases respectively, with 11 bases between them. In DNA form, the CDR3 reads TGTGCCAGCAGTTACTCGCGCGGGGTTGGCAATCAGCCCCAGCATTTT. Its translation is CASSYSRGVGNQPQHF.

The rearrangement links TRBV3-1 (or the pseudogene TRBV3-2) to TRBJ2-7, with 9 nucleotides matching TRBD1. Trimming cost V 4 bases and J 4 bases; bases outside gene matches: 14. CDR3 length equals 17 residues. Germline-derived CDR1 and CDR2 are LGHDT and YNNKEL (reference sequence). The CDR3 nucleotides are TGTGCCAGCAGCCCCCCAACCGGGACAGGGAGTTTTTACGAGCAGTACTTC. This sequence encodes CASSPPTGTGSFYEQYF.

The gene calls are TRBV29-1 and TRBJ2-1; the D gene is possibly TRBD1 (6 bases). The germline gives CDR1 SQVTM, CDR2 ANQGSEA. This CDR3 contains 12 residues. The V gene lost 6 bases and the J gene lost 7 bases, with 13 bases spanning the gap. CDR3 bases: TGCAGCGTAGACAGGATAGGGAATGAGCAGTTCTTC. It is translated as CSVDRIGNEQFF.

The genes are TRBV6-5 and TRBJ2-7; possible D gene TRBD1, 5 bases. The CDR3 has 14 amino acids. The ends were cut back, 3 bases at V and 5 bases at J, with 14 bases in the middle. Germline V gene data show CDR1 as MNHEY and CDR2 as SVGAGI. CDR3 nucleotides: TGTGCCAGCAGTTATGGACGAAGGGGCGACGAGCAGTACTTC. It yields the protein CASSYGRRGDEQYF.

The count of this clone is one. The chain links TRBV4-3 to TRBJ2-3; 7 nucleotides agree with TRBD2. V lost 0 bases and J lost 3; bases outside the gene matches: 6. There are 16 residues in the CDR3. Germline CDR1 and CDR2: LGHNA and YSLEER. The CDR3 region is CASSQEGLPGTDTQYF. The CDR3 DNA is TGCGCCAGCAGCCAAGAGGGACTACCGGGAACAGATACGCAGTATTTT.